These 4 T cell receptor beta chains share one sample of origin, sequenced in a study of PD-L1 blockade in urothelial cancer. Time point meaning: pretreatment peripheral blood. Generated by immunoSEQ multiplex PCR, the TCRdb table keeps only in-frame clones and is missing some. The sample lists roughly 120,000 clones; around 84% were seen once. Sequencing used PBMCs, obtained around atezolizumab (anti-PD-L1) treatment. These receptor sequences come from a man aged 45-65 years with urothelial cancer.

The rearrangement links TRBV18 to TRBJ2-3; 7 bases fit TRBD2. Unmatched junction bases numbered 12, after V lost 1 base and J lost 5 bases. Germline assignment: CDR1 KGHSH and CDR2 LQKENI. The CDR3 is 17 residues long. CDR3: CASSPLAVRGSKDTQYF. CDR3 bases: TGTGCCAGCTCACCACTTGCGGTGCGCGGGAGTAAAGATACGCAGTATTTT.

This rearrangement joins TRBV11-2 to TRBJ2-2; unclear D gene. The CDR3 is 14 amino acids. CDR1 and CDR2 from the germline V gene are SGHAT and FQNNGV. V was pared by 5 bases and J by 7 bases, with 14 bases between. CDR3 DNA: TGTGCCAGCAGCCCTGGTCCCAGAAACGGGGAGCTGTTTTTT. This translates into CASSPGPRNGELFF.

The V call is TRBV28, the J call TRBJ1-3; a weak D match, TRBD1 (5 bases). This CDR3 has 14 residues. V dropped 3 bases and J dropped 1 base, with 7 bases sitting between them. From germline, CDR1 is MDHEN and CDR2 SYDVKM. In nucleotides, the CDR3 is TGTGCCAGCAGTTTGTACAGGTCTGGAAACACCATATATTTT. This translates into CASSLYRSGNTIYF.

This clone occurred a few times. The chain combines TRBV2 with TRBJ2-5; D might be TRBD1 (5 bases). The V end was cut by 1 base, the J end by 5 bases, with 11 bases between. The CDR3 loop spans 14 amino acids. Per germline, CDR1 SNHLY and CDR2 FYNNEI. DNA of the CDR3: TGTGCCAGCAGTGAAGTGCAGGGAACGGAGACCCAGTACTTC. Amino acid sequence: CASSEVQGTETQYF.